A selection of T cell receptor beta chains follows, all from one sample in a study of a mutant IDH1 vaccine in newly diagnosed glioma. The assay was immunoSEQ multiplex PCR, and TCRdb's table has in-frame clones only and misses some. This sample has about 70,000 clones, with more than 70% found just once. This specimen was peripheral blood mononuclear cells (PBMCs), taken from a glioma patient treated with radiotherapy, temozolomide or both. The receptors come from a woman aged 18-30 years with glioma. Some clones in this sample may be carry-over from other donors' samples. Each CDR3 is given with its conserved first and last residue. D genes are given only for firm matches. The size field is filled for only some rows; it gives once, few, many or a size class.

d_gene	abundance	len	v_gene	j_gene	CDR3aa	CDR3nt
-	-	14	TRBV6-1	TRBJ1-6	CASSEGWANSPLHF	TGTGCCAGCAGTGAAGGCTGGGCCAATTCACCCCTCCACTTT
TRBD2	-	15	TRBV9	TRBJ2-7	CASSTSGGVNYEQYF	TGTGCCAGCAGCACTAGCGGGGGGGTGAACTACGAGCAGTACTTC
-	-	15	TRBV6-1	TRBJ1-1	CASRGTRTLNTEAFF	TGTGCCAGCAGAGGGACAAGAACTCTGAACACTGAAGCTTTCTTT
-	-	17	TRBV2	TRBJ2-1	CASSEQVGGVENISRFF	TGTGCCAGCAGTGAGCAGGTGGGAGGAGTTGAAAATATTAGCAGGTTCTTC
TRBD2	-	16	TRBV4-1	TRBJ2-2	CASSQRTSANTGELFF	TGCGCCAGCAGCCAGCGGACTAGCGCGAACACCGGGGAGCTGTTTTTT
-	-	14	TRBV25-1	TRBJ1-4	CASSEASGGEKLFF	TGTGCCAGCAGTGAAGCGTCCGGGGGTGAAAAACTGTTTTTT
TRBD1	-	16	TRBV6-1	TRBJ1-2	CASSEKGQGGPYGYTF	TGTGCCAGCAGTGAAAAGGGACAGGGAGGTCCCTATGGCTACACCTTC
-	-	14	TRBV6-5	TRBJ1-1	CASSVTAVVTEAFF	TGTGCCAGCAGTGTAACTGCAGTGGTCACTGAAGCTTTCTTT
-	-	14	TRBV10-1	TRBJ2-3	CASSDSRVTDTQYF	TGCGCCAGCAGTGACTCGAGGGTCACAGATACGCAGTATTTT
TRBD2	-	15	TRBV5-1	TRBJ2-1	CASSLKTGGYNEQFF	TGCGCCAGCAGCTTGAAGACGGGGGGATACAATGAGCAGTTCTTC
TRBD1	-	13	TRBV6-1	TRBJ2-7	CASVRDSSYEQYF	TGTGCCAGCGTAAGGGACAGCTCCTACGAGCAGTACTTC
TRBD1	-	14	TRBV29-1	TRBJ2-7	CSVDSGQGGHEQYF	TGCAGCGTTGATAGCGGACAGGGCGGCCACGAGCAGTACTTC
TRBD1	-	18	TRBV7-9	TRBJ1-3	CASSRDRGVLLSGNTIYF	TGTGCCAGCAGCCGGGACAGGGGGGTCCTACTCTCTGGAAACACCATATATTTT
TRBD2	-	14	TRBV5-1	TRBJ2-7	CASSLGTNSYEQYF	TGCGCCAGCAGCCTTGGGACTAACTCCTACGAGCAGTACTTC
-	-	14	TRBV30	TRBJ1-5	CAWSILDSNQPQHF	TGTGCCTGGAGCATTTTGGACAGCAATCAGCCCCAGCATTTT
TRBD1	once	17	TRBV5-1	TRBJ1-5	CASSPRDSVQANQPQHF	TGCGCCAGCAGCCCCAGGGACAGCGTGCAGGCCAATCAGCCCCAGCATTTT
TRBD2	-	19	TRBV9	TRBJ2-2	CASSVATVMTSLSTGELFF	TGTGCCAGCAGCGTAGCTACGGTAATGACTAGCCTATCCACCGGGGAGCTGTTTTTT
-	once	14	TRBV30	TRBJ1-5	CAWSVRYSNQPQHF	TGTGCCTGGAGTGTAAGGTATAGCAATCAGCCCCAGCATTTT
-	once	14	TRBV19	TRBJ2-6	CASRTSAGANVLTF	TGTGCCAGTCGGACTTCCGCTGGGGCCAACGTCCTGACTTTC
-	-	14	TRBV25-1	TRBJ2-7	CASSEYKVPYEQYF	TGTGCCAGCAGTGAATATAAGGTGCCCTACGAGCAGTACTTC
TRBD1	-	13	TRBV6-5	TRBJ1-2	CASRSTGDNGYTF	TGTGCCAGCAGATCGACAGGGGATAATGGCTACACCTTC
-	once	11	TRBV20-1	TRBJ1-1	CSASMITEAFF	TGCAGTGCTAGTATGATCACTGAAGCTTTCTTT
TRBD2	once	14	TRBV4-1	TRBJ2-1	CASGRELATDEQFF	TGCGCCAGCGGCCGAGAACTAGCGACGGATGAGCAGTTCTTC
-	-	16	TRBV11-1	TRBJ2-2	CASSLALVRAGGELFF	TGTGCCAGCAGCTTAGCCCTTGTCAGGGCCGGCGGGGAGCTGTTTTTT
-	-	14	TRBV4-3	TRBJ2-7	CASSQESGAQEQYF	TGCGCCAGCAGCCAAGAGTCAGGGGCGCAGGAGCAGTACTTC
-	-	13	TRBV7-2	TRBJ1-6	CASSLGGNSPLHF	TGTGCCAGCAGCTTAGGGGGTAATTCACCCCTCCACTTT
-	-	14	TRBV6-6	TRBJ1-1	CASSYTTPNTEAFF	TGTGCCAGCAGTTACACGACTCCGAACACTGAAGCTTTCTTT
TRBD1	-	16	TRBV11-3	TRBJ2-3	CASSLTGTGVTDTQYF	TGTGCCAGCAGCTTAACGGGGACAGGGGTGACAGATACGCAGTATTTT